The 32 T cell receptor beta chains reported below all come from one sample, sequenced in a study of cytomegalovirus exposure and HLA in healthy donors. 13 Jbeta primers and 60 Vbeta primers were used for the PCR. Sequencing used immunoSEQ multiplex PCR; TCRdb keeps in-frame clones, though not all of them. The sample comprises 150,000 to 180,000 clones, about 80% of which are singletons, and about 13% rests with the top ten. Material: PBMCs. Source of these receptors: a man aged 30-40 years in good health and CMV-seropositive.

V and J are TRBV5-8 and TRBJ2-7, with D maybe TRBD1 (5 bases). CDR1 is SGHTS, CDR2 YDEGEE, per germline. This CDR3 is built from 14 residues. The V end lost 0 bases, the J end lost 1 base, and 8 bases lay between the germline ends. The CDR3 region has the DNA TGTGCCAGCAGCTTGGCGCAGGGTTCCTACGAGCAGTACTTC. It codes for CASSLAQGSYEQYF.

The chain has TRBV5-1 and TRBJ2-1, with TRBD2 identical over 8 bases. CDR3 size: 14 residues. J was trimmed by 6 bases and V by 2 bases; bases with no gene match: 4. Germline CDR1 reads SGHRS; CDR2 reads YFSETQ. CDR3 sequence reads: CASSLGGRLNEQFF. The CDR3 coding sequence is TGCGCCAGCAGCTTAGGCGGGAGGCTCAATGAGCAGTTCTTC.

J is TRBJ2-6 and V is TRBV9; weak D call: TRBD1 (6 bases). The CDR3 has 15 amino acids. Germline V gives CDR1 SGDLS, CDR2 YYNGEE. V was pared by 3 bases and J by 4 bases, with 11 bases between. CDR3 sequence reads: CASSDHRAGANVLTF. The CDR3 DNA reads TGTGCCAGCAGCGACCACAGGGCCGGGGCCAACGTCCTGACTTTC.

The V call is TRBV5-1, the J call TRBJ2-5; D is possibly TRBD2 (5 bases). Germline V gene lookup returns CDR1 SGHRS and CDR2 YFSETQ. Trimming took off 4 bases at V and 5 bases at J, with 12 bases between the two ends. This CDR3 comprises 13 residues. The DNA for the CDR3 is TGCGCCAGCAGCCCCGGAGAGCGGGAGACCCAGTACTTC. Its translation is CASSPGERETQYF.

This sequence joins TRBV6-5 and TRBJ2-7; D may be TRBD2 (5 bases). The germline CDR1 and CDR2 sequences are MNHEY and SVGAGI. The CDR3 has 15 residues. V lost 6 bases and J lost 2, with 17 bases in between. This chain's CDR3 is CASSETLAGAYEQYF. For the CDR3, the DNA is TGTGCCAGCAGCGAAACCTTAGCCGGGGCCTACGAGCAGTACTTC.

This clone was recorded once. V and J are TRBV29-1 and TRBJ1-2; weak D call: TRBD1 (6 bases). V was cut by 7 bases and J by 3 bases, with 12 bases left in between. Per germline, CDR1 SQVTM and CDR2 ANQGSEA. The CDR3 spans 12 residues. The CDR3 loop is CSASEGDYGYTF. CDR3 coding DNA: TGCAGCGCAAGTGAGGGGGACTATGGCTACACCTTC.

The chain combines TRBV13 with TRBJ2-1; TRBD2 matches 12 bases. Germline CDR1 reads PRHDT; CDR2 reads FYEKMQ (reference sequence). The CDR3 sequence is 16 residues long. V lost 5 bases, J lost 6 bases, and 8 bases stayed unmatched. The CDR3 loop is CASSIPSGRARNEQFF. CDR3 coding DNA: TGTGCCAGCAGCATACCTAGCGGGAGGGCCCGCAATGAGCAGTTCTTC. The whole variable domain, remainder taken from reference TRBV13 and TRBJ2-1, is AAGVIQSPRHLIKEKRETATLKCYPIPRHDTVYWYQQGPGQDPQFLISFYEKMQSDKGSIPDRFSAQQFSDYHSELNMSSLELGDSALYFCASSIPSGRARNEQFFGPGTRLTVL.

V gene TRBV7-2 combines with J gene TRBJ2-1; the D gene is possibly TRBD2 (6 bases). The CDR3 totals 15 residues. The V gene lost 1 base and the J gene lost 6 bases, with 13 bases spanning the gap. From germline, CDR1 is SGHTA and CDR2 FQGNSA. CDR3 region: CASSLESGGVNEQFF. The CDR3 DNA reads TGTGCCAGCAGCTTAGAGAGTGGCGGGGTCAATGAGCAGTTCTTC.

The chain links TRBV18 to TRBJ1-2; 8 nucleotides align to TRBD1. V shed 3 bases and J 6 bases; nucleotides not matched to a gene: 6. The CDR3 sequence is 14 residues long. The germline CDR1 and CDR2 sequences are KGHSH and LQKENI. The DNA of the CDR3 is TGTGCCAGCTCACCGACTGGACAGGGAGATGGCTACACCTTC. Protein: CASSPTGQGDGYTF.

To note about this clone: The sample holds other DNA sequences that translate to the same CDR3. This chain links TRBV29-1 with TRBJ2-7; 7 bases line up with TRBD2. Germline-derived CDR1 and CDR2 are SQVTM and ANQGSEA. The CDR3 has 13 amino acids. With V trimmed by 7 bases and J by 1 base, 7 bases remained unmatched. For the CDR3, the DNA is TGCAGCGCCTCGACGGGGGGTTCCTACGAGCAGTACTTC. This sequence encodes CSASTGGSYEQYF.

The chain couples TRBV2 to TRBJ1-4; possible D gene TRBD1, 5 bases. The ends were cut back, 3 bases at V and 1 base at J, with 9 bases in the middle. This CDR3 comprises 15 residues. Germline lookup yields CDR1 SNHLY and CDR2 FYNNEI. The CDR3 DNA follows: TGTGCCAGCAGTGAGGGGGGGTTAACTAATGAAAAACTGTTTTTT. The encoded protein is CASSEGGLTNEKLFF. The full variable domain, completed using reference TRBV2 and TRBJ1-4, is EPEVTQTPSHQVTQMGQEVILRCVPISNHLYFYWYRQILGQKVEFLVSFYNNEISEKSEIFDDQFSVERPDGSNFTLKIRSTKLEDSAMYFCASSEGGLTNEKLFFGSGTQLSVL.

This rearrangement joins TRBV16 to TRBJ1-1; no reliable D call. Trimming cost V 0 bases and J 1 base, with 9 bases left between them. The CDR3 sequence is 15 residues long. In germline, CDR1 is KGHSY, CDR2 FQNENV. Here the CDR3 DNA reads TGTGCCAGCAGCCAATCGATCCCCGGGAACACTGAAGCTTTCTTT. Protein product: CASSQSIPGNTEAFF.

The genes are TRBV9 and TRBJ1-1; D call uncertain. CDR3 size: 15 residues. Trimming left V 0 bases short and J 2 bases short, with 11 bases between. Germline-derived CDR1 and CDR2 are SGDLS and YYNGEE. The CDR3 nucleotides are TGTGCCAGCAGCGTAGGCCCGACACATAACACTGAAGCTTTCTTT. Its translation: CASSVGPTHNTEAFF.

This clone has a handful of counts. The chain combines TRBV10-3 with TRBJ2-7; 10 bases are a match to TRBD2. The CDR3 loop spans 15 amino acids. CDR1 ENHRY and CDR2 SYGVKD come from the germline V gene. V trimming: 8 bases; J trimming: 2 bases; junction bases outside the gene matches: 9. CDR3 sequence: CAISPLAGGAYEQYF. DNA for the CDR3: TGTGCCATCTCTCCCTTAGCGGGAGGAGCCTACGAGCAGTACTTC.

This chain uses TRBV28 with TRBJ2-1, with D maybe TRBD2 (5 bases). Trimming took 3 bases from V and 8 from J, leaving 14 bases between them. Germline V gives CDR1 MDHEN, CDR2 SYDVKM. The CDR3 runs 14 residues. Here the CDR3 reads CASSFSGSSYEQFF. CDR3 nucleotide sequence: TGTGCCAGCAGTTTCTCGGGGTCTAGCTATGAGCAGTTCTTC.

Only a few counts were recorded for this clone. The chain couples TRBV28 to TRBJ2-1, with D unresolved. V was clipped by 2 bases and J by 6 bases, with 5 bases between them. CDR3 length: 12 amino acids. The germline CDR1 and CDR2 sequences are MDHEN and SYDVKM. This CDR3 is CASSLVVNEQFF. The CDR3 nucleotides read TGTGCCAGCAGTTTAGTAGTCAATGAGCAGTTCTTC.

The V call is TRBV25-1, the J call TRBJ2-3; D may be TRBD2 (6 bases). Trimming removed 3 bases from V and 3 bases from J, with 19 bases in between. Germline CDR1 MGHDK, CDR2 SYGVNS. This CDR3 comprises 17 residues. The CDR3 nucleotides read TGTGCCAGCAGTGAGGTGCCGGGAGCAGAGACGACAGATACGCAGTATTTT. This translates into CASSEVPGAETTDTQYF.

This clone was seen only a few times. The chain links TRBV11-1 to TRBJ2-7, with 9 bases that match TRBD2. Unmatched junction bases numbered 6, after V lost 2 bases and J lost 4 bases. In germline, CDR1 is SGHAT, CDR2 FQDESV (reference sequence). The CDR3 sequence is 15 residues long. CDR3 nucleotides: TGTGCCAGCAGCTTACAGGGAAGCGGGAGGTACGAGCAGTACTTC. This sequence encodes CASSLQGSGRYEQYF.

The chain carries TRBV5-1 and TRBJ2-7, with D perhaps matching TRBD1 (6 bases). The CDR3 spans 15 residues. The germline V gene encodes CDR1 SGHRS and CDR2 YFSETQ. Trimming pared 0 bases from V and 6 bases from J, leaving 16 bases between. The CDR3 DNA follows: TGCGCCAGCAGCTTGGGCGCAGGGGAGTTCACCGAGCAGTACTTC. Amino acid sequence: CASSLGAGEFTEQYF. Complete variable domain (other parts from reference TRBV5-1 and TRBJ2-7): KAGVTQTPRYLIKTRGQQVTLSCSPISGHRSVSWYQQTPGQGLQFLFEYFSETQRNKGNFPGRFSGRQFSNSRSEMNVSTLELGDSALYLCASSLGAGEFTEQYFGPGTRLTVT.

The chain is built from TRBV7-8 and TRBJ1-1; D is possibly TRBD1 (5 bases). The V end lost 6 bases, the J end lost 0 bases, and 17 bases lay between the germline ends. CDR1 and CDR2 from the germline V gene are SGHVS and FQNEAQ. The CDR3 is 16 residues long. The CDR3 coding sequence is TGTGCCAGCAGTTTTACCTGGAGGGGAATGAACACTGAAGCTTTCTTT. It translates to CASSFTWRGMNTEAFF. Together with reference TRBV7-8 and TRBJ1-1, the CDR3 gives the full variable domain: GAGVSQSPRYKVAKRGQDVALRCDPISGHVSLFWYQQALGQGPEFLTYFQNEAQLDKSGLPSDRFFAERPEGSVSTLKIQRTQQEDSAVYLCASSFTWRGMNTEAFFGQGTRLTVV.

Note on this clone: The junction shows a germline mismatch at one end, possibly a read error. The chain recombines TRBV29-1 with TRBJ2-7, with 7 nucleotides matching TRBD2. CDR1 and CDR2 (germline): SQVTM, ANQGSEA. The CDR3 totals 12 residues. CDR3 coding DNA: TGCAGCGTTGAATCCTTGGGGGGGGAACTGCTCTTC. This codes for CSVESLGGELLF.

The J gene is TRBJ2-6, the V gene TRBV7-3; 8 nucleotides agree with TRBD2. The germline V gene has CDR1 SGHTA and CDR2 FQGTGA. The CDR3 spans 17 residues. V lost 10 bases, J lost 3 bases, and 14 bases stayed unmatched. Written as DNA, the CDR3 is TGTGCCACCGCGGGGGGTGCCCCAGGTGGTGGGGCCAACGTCCTGACTTTC. Translating gives CATAGGAPGGGANVLTF.

V usage is TRBV30 and J usage is TRBJ1-6, with a possible D match to TRBD1 (6 bases). The CDR3 sequence is 15 residues long. Germline V gene sequence: CDR1 GTSNPN, CDR2 SVGIG (reference sequence). Trimming left V 1 base short and J 4 bases short, with 11 bases between. The CDR3 DNA reads TGTGCCTGGAGTGGGCAGGGGATGTATAATTCACCCCTCCACTTT. Encoded protein: CAWSGQGMYNSPLHF.

This clone showed up just a few times. The CDR3 nucleotides read TGTGCCAGCGCGACAGGGTTTTCCTACAATGAGCAGTTCTTC. This translates into CASATGFSYNEQFF. V gene TRBV6-5 combines with J gene TRBJ2-1, with 7 bases that match TRBD1. The CDR3 covers 14 residues. Per germline, CDR1 MNHEY and CDR2 SVGAGI. V was clipped by 8 bases and J by 1 base; unmatched bases: 5.

This clone was detected only once. The chain combines TRBV7-9 with TRBJ2-7, with 9 positions matching TRBD2. Trimming removed 5 bases from V and 7 bases from J; junction bases left unmatched: 12. CDR3 length: 15 amino acids. CDR1 is SEHNR and CDR2 is FQNEAQ in the germline V gene (reference sequence). The CDR3 nucleotides are TGTGCCAGCAGCCCCTCGCGGGCGGGAGGGCATGAGCAGTACTTC. Protein product: CASSPSRAGGHEQYF.

The genes are TRBV2 and TRBJ2-7; TRBD2 aligns across 10 bases. V shed 7 bases and J 5 bases; nucleotides not matched to a gene: 8. The CDR3 contains 14 residues. Germline V CDR1 and CDR2: SNHLY, FYNNEI. The CDR3 bases are TGTGCCAGCAACCGTGCTAGCGGGAGTGACGAGCAGTACTTC. Its protein product is CASNRASGSDEQYF.

The V and J genes are TRBV5-1 and TRBJ2-1, with D possibly TRBD2 on 5 matching bases. This CDR3 has 15 amino acids. Germline V gene sequence: CDR1 SGHRS, CDR2 YFSETQ. V was shortened by 2 bases and J by 2 bases, with 11 bases between the two germline ends. This chain's CDR3 is CASSLSGTTYNEQFF. CDR3 nucleotides: TGCGCCAGCAGCTTAAGCGGTACCACCTACAATGAGCAGTTCTTC.

V usage is TRBV13 and J usage is TRBJ2-3, with 14 bases identical to TRBD2. V lost 2 bases to trimming and J lost 6 bases; unmatched junction nucleotides: 4. In germline, CDR1 is PRHDT, CDR2 FYEKMQ (reference sequence). This CDR3 is 16 amino acids long. The CDR3 nucleotides are TGTGCCAGCAGCTTATCGGGACTAGCGGGAGCGGATACGCAGTATTTT. Amino acids: CASSLSGLAGADTQYF.

V is TRBV18 and J is TRBJ2-2; 7 positions agree with TRBD2. This CDR3 contains 16 residues. Germline V gene sequence: CDR1 KGHSH, CDR2 LQKENI. Germline trimming cut 1 base from V and 1 base from J; bases unmatched to any gene: 3. CDR3 region: CASSPRGGRNTGELFF. CDR3 in DNA: TGTGCCAGCTCACCACGGGGCGGGAGGAACACCGGGGAGCTGTTTTTT.

The chain combines TRBV5-1 with TRBJ1-5; the D is unclear. V gave up 3 bases and J gave up 7 bases, with 20 bases separating them. The CDR3 loop spans 16 amino acids. Looked up from germline, CDR1 is SGHRS and CDR2 is YFSETQ. CDR3 nucleotides: TGCGCCAGCAGCTCCGGGTACGGTTCTGGTAGACAGCCCCAGCATTTT. Residues: CASSSGYGSGRQPQHF.

The chain uses TRBV7-9 and TRBJ1-3; a possible D gene is TRBD1 (5 bases). CDR1 is SEHNR and CDR2 is FQNEAQ in the germline V gene (reference sequence). The V end lost 1 base, the J end lost 2 bases, and 9 bases lay between the germline ends. CDR3 length: 15 amino acids. Here the CDR3 reads CASSLVGGTGNTIYF. The CDR3 nucleotides are TGTGCCAGCAGCTTAGTGGGGGGGACTGGAAACACCATATATTTT.

CDR3 loop: CASSLPRGPNTEAFF. CDR3 sequence (DNA): TGCGCCAGCAGCCTCCCGCGGGGGCCGAACACTGAAGCTTTCTTT. V and J are TRBV5-1 and TRBJ1-1; D is perhaps TRBD1 (6 bases). V dropped 4 bases and J dropped 1 base, with 14 bases sitting between them. CDR1 is SGHRS, CDR2 YFSETQ, per germline. The CDR3 runs 15 residues.